Sequencing of this T cell receptor beta chain was carried out in a study of T cells in Graves' hyperthyroidism and ophthalmopathy. This clonotype was detected once. Its antigen remains unknown. Blood dates from first hyperthyroidism diagnosis, before any ophthalmopathy symptoms. Germline values: CDR1 SEHNR, CDR2 FQNEAQ (reference sequence). The CDR3 spans 14 residues. Trimming removed 5 bases from V and 3 bases from J, with 14 bases in between. Study outcomes and limitations: The blood repertoire included most of the expanded thyroid clonotypes above 0.001.

RNA transcripts served as the template for amplifying TCR beta CDR3 regions. TCR CDR3 underwent first-round RT-PCR with the HTBI primer set. TCRdb independently ran MiXCR on the multiplex PCR reads; one entry per CDR3 protein. The data contain hundreds of thousands of distinct CDR3 sequences, around 20% of them singletons. Sequencing was done on a sample of blood. This chain uses TRBV7-9 with TRBJ2-7; a possible D gene is TRBD1 (5 bases). The sequence was obtained from a woman aged 45-59 years with Graves' hyperthyroidism that later progressed to Graves' ophthalmopathy. The CDR3 reads CASSPSPDNYEQYF. For the CDR3, the DNA is TGTGCCAGCAGCCCCTCCCCGGACAACTACGAGCAGTACTTC.